A single sample gave rise to the 19 T cell receptor beta chains below, sequenced in a study of blood T cell repertoires in COVID-19. TCRdb's copy holds only in-frame clones and misses some; the assay was immunoSEQ multiplex PCR. This sample yields 240,000 or so clones, of which around 79% are seen a single time; about 3.1% belongs to the top ten. The sequenced material came from peripheral blood. The source of these receptors is a woman aged 80 or over with acute or convalescent COVID-19.

V gene TRBV3-1 (or the pseudogene TRBV3-2) combines with J gene TRBJ2-7; the match to TRBD1 covers 8 bases. Trimming removed 4 bases from V and 6 bases from J; junction bases left unmatched: 11. CDR1 and CDR2 from the germline V gene are LGHDT and YNNKEL (reference sequence). The CDR3 extends over 15 amino acids. The CDR3 spells CASSPAGGESSEQYF. As DNA, the CDR3 is TGTGCCAGCAGCCCGGCAGGGGGCGAATCGTCCGAGCAGTACTTC.

The rearrangement uses TRBV5-1 and TRBJ2-5, with 14 bases matching TRBD2. The germline V gene has CDR1 SGHRS and CDR2 YFSETQ. CDR3 length: 16 residues. After removal of 4 bases from V and 4 bases from J, the junction contained 6 bases not matched to a gene. The CDR3 bases are TGCGCCAGCAGCATTGGGACTAGCGGGAGTGTAGAGACCCAGTACTTC. Translated: CASSIGTSGSVETQYF.

The chain employs TRBV5-1 and TRBJ2-5, with 9 bases that match TRBD2. This CDR3 region has 16 residues. J gave up 5 bases and V 1 base, and 9 bases lay outside the gene matches. Per germline, CDR1 SGHRS and CDR2 YFSETQ. The CDR3 DNA reads TGCGCCAGCAGCTTGTCGGGACTAGCAATTGCGGAGACCCAGTACTTC. Amino acid sequence: CASSLSGLAIAETQYF.

The chain recombines TRBV29-1 with TRBJ1-2; D perhaps matches TRBD1 (6 bases). Looked up from germline, CDR1 is SQVTM and CDR2 is ANQGSEA. The CDR3 length is 13 residues. Deletions cut 2 bases from V and 4 bases from J, with 11 bases between. The CDR3 reads CSVESGGGYGYTF. The DNA for the CDR3 is TGCAGCGTTGAAAGTGGGGGCGGCTATGGCTACACCTTC.

This sequence joins TRBV7-9 and TRBJ2-7, with a possible D match to TRBD2 (6 bases). Trimming left V 1 base short and J 0 bases short, with 16 bases between. From germline, CDR1 is SEHNR and CDR2 FQNEAQ (reference sequence). There are 17 residues in the CDR3. CDR3 nucleotides: TGTGCCAGCAGCTTAGTTCGGTTCGCGGGGTCCTCCTACGAGCAGTACTTC. Protein sequence: CASSLVRFAGSSYEQYF.

The chain recombines TRBV5-6 with TRBJ2-7, with TRBD2 matching 10 bases. With V trimmed by 3 bases and J by 6 bases, 6 bases remained unmatched. Germline CDR1 is SGHDT and CDR2 is YYEEEE. The CDR3 covers 14 residues. This CDR3 reads CASSSASGRLEQYF. The CDR3 DNA reads TGTGCCAGCAGCTCCGCTAGCGGGAGACTCGAGCAGTACTTC.

This clone was counted only a few times. The chain couples TRBV5-1 to TRBJ1-6; the D gene is possibly TRBD1 (5 bases). Germline-derived CDR1 and CDR2 are SGHRS and YFSETQ. Between the trimmed V and J ends, which lost 4 bases and 9 bases, there was a span of 20 bases. This CDR3 is 16 amino acids long. CDR3 bases: TGCGCCAGCAGCCGGAGGGCCAGGGACCCTTCTTCACCCCTCCACTTT. Translating it yields CASSRRARDPSSPLHF.

This clone came up a few times. The chain combines TRBV11-2 with TRBJ2-1, with 10 bases fitting TRBD2. The V gene's germline CDR1 is SGHAT and CDR2 FQNNGV. Trimming took 5 bases from V and 11 from J; bases not matched to a gene: 9. The CDR3 runs to 14 residues. CDR3: CASSATSGAPKQFF. The CDR3 nucleotides are TGTGCCAGCAGCGCTACTAGCGGGGCACCGAAGCAGTTCTTC.

The V call is TRBV1, the J call TRBJ2-7; the table names TRBD2, a call not compared with the DNA. TRBV1 is a pseudogene segment. The CDR3 length is 16 residues. The CDR3 bases are TGCACCAGCAGCCATATCTCTAGCGGGAGTCCCCACGAGCAGTACTTC. The encoded protein is CTSSHISSGSPHEQYF.

V is TRBV7-3 and J is TRBJ1-1; 8 bases fit TRBD1. From germline, CDR1 is SGHTA and CDR2 FQGTGA. CDR3 length: 15 residues. The J segment lost 2 bases and the V segment lost 3 bases, leaving 5 bases of the junction unmatched. CDR3 amino acids: CASSLGAGGNTEAFF. The CDR3 nucleotides are TGTGCCAGCAGCTTGGGGGCAGGGGGCAACACTGAAGCTTTCTTT.

The V and J genes are TRBV4-1 and TRBJ1-6; tentative D call: TRBD1 (5 bases). Between the trimmed V and J ends, which lost 1 base and 0 bases, there was a span of 10 bases. Germline V gene sequence: CDR1 MGHRA, CDR2 YSYEKL. CDR3 length equals 17 residues. This CDR3 is CASSQGGGSSYNSPLHF. CDR3 sequence (DNA): TGCGCCAGCAGCCAAGGGGGCGGGAGCTCCTATAATTCACCCCTCCACTTT.

The rearrangement links TRBV19 to TRBJ1-5; maybe TRBD1 (5 bases). The V end lost 0 bases, the J end lost 0 bases, and 15 bases lay between the germline ends. CDR1 and CDR2 (germline): LNHDA, SQIVND (reference sequence). This CDR3 comprises 18 residues. CDR3 bases: TGTGCCAGTAGTATAGATGAAAGGGGATTTTATAGCAATCAGCCCCAGCATTTT. It encodes CASSIDERGFYSNQPQHF.

The rearrangement joins TRBV7-2 to TRBJ2-7, with D perhaps matching TRBD1 (6 bases). Looked up from germline, CDR1 is SGHTA and CDR2 is FQGNSA. The CDR3 has 14 residues. The V end lost 3 bases, the J end lost 0 bases, and 9 bases lay between the germline ends. The CDR3 nucleotides are TGTGCCAGCAGCTTGCAGGGGAGCTCCTACGAGCAGTACTTC. Translation gives CASSLQGSSYEQYF.

V usage is TRBV5-4 and J usage is TRBJ1-2; 7 bases map to TRBD1. The CDR3 contains 13 residues. Per the germline V gene, CDR1 is SGHNT and CDR2 is YYREEE (reference sequence). Trimming at V came to 0 bases and at J to 6 bases, leaving 2 bases not matched to a gene. This chain's CDR3 is CASSLEGADGYTF. CDR3 nucleotide sequence: TGTGCCAGCAGCTTGGAGGGGGCGGATGGCTACACCTTC.

This clone appeared a few times. The rearrangement links TRBV20-1 to TRBJ2-5; 15 bases are shared with TRBD2. Germline CDR1 is DFQATT and CDR2 is SNEGSKA (reference sequence). This CDR3 has 18 residues. V lost 3 bases to trimming and J lost 1 base; unmatched junction nucleotides: 9. CDR3 nucleotides: TGCAGTGCTAGTTCTGCGAGGACTAGCGGGAGGGCCCAAGAGACCCAGTACTTC. It specifies CSASSARTSGRAQETQYF.

The V gene is TRBV28, the J gene TRBJ1-2; tentative D call: TRBD1 (5 bases). Trimming shortened V by 6 bases and J by 8 bases, and 16 bases separated the two germline ends. This CDR3 contains 13 residues. Germline V CDR1 and CDR2: MDHEN, SYDVKM. DNA of the CDR3: TGTGCCAGCAGAACCCAGGGATCGGGCGGCTACACCTTC. It is translated as CASRTQGSGGYTF.

This chain uses TRBV9 with TRBJ2-5, with 14 bases aligning to TRBD2. CDR3 size: 17 residues. The germline gives CDR1 SGDLS, CDR2 YYNGEE. J gave up 4 bases and V 3 bases, and 8 bases lay outside the gene matches. The DNA of the CDR3 is TGTGCCAGCAGCGCGACTAGCGGGGGGGCCGGGGGAGAGACCCAGTACTTC. Protein sequence: CASSATSGGAGGETQYF.

The chain combines TRBV5-1 with TRBJ2-3; D is unclear. CDR3 length equals 15 residues. Deletions cut 0 bases from V and 0 bases from J, with 8 bases between. Germline V gives CDR1 SGHRS, CDR2 YFSETQ. The CDR3 sequence: CASSLATTSTDTQYF. CDR3 DNA: TGCGCCAGCAGCTTGGCGACGACTAGCACAGATACGCAGTATTTT.

V and J are TRBV7-3 and TRBJ2-3; possibly TRBD1 for D (6 bases). The CDR3 has 13 residues. Trimming took off 5 bases at V and 2 bases at J, with 8 bases between the two ends. The germline CDR1 and CDR2 sequences are SGHTA and FQGTGA. The CDR3 sequence is CASSLGHTDTQYF. The CDR3 DNA sequence: TGTGCCAGCAGCCTGGGACACACAGATACGCAGTATTTT.